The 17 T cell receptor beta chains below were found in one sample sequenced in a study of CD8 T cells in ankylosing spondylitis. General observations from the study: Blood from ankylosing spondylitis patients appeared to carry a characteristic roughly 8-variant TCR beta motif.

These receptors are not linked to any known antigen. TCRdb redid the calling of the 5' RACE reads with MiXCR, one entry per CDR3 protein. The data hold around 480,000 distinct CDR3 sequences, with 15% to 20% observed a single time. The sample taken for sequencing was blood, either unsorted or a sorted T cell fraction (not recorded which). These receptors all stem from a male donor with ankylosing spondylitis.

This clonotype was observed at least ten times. Here the CDR3 reads CASSQGSRLAEYNEQFF. Written as DNA, the CDR3 is TGTGCCAGCAGCCAAGGATCGAGGCTAGCGGAGTACAATGAGCAGTTCTTC. This chain connects TRBV14 to TRBJ2-1, with 7 bases that match TRBD2. Germline V gene lookup returns CDR1 SGHDN and CDR2 FVKESK. The J segment lost 4 bases and the V segment lost 1 base, leaving 10 bases of the junction unmatched. This CDR3 has 17 residues.

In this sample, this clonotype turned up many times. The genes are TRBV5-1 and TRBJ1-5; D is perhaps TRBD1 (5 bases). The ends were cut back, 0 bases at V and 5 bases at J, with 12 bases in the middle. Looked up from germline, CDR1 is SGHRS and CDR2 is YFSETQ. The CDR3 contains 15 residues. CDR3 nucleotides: TGCGCCAGCAGCTTGGGAGGGGAGTCACATCAGCCCCAGCATTTT. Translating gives CASSLGGESHQPQHF.

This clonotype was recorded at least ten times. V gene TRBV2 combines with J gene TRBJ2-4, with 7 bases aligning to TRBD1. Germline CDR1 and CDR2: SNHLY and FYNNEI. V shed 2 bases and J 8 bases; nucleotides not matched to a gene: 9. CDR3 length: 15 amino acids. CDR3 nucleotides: TGTGCCAGCAGTGAACCACGTGGACAGGTGTACATTCAGTACTTC. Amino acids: CASSEPRGQVYIQYF. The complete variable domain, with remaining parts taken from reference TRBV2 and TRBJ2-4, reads EPEVTQTPSHQVTQMGQEVILRCVPISNHLYFYWYRQILGQKVEFLVSFYNNEISEKSEIFDDQFSVERPDGSNFTLKIRSTKLEDSAMYFCASSEPRGQVYIQYFGAGTRLSVL.

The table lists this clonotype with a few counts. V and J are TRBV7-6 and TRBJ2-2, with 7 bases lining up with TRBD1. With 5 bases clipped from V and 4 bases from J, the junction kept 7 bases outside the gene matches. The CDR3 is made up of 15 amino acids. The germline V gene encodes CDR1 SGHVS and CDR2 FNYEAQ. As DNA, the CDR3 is TGTGCCAGCAGCACCCGGGACAGTAGCACCGGGGAGCTGTTTTTT. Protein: CASSTRDSSTGELFF.

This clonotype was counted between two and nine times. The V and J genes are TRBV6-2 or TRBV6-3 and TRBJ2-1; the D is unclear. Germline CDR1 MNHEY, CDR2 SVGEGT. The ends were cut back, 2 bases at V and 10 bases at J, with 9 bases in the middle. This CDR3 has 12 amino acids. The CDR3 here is CASSYPTPEQFF. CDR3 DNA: TGTGCCAGCAGTTACCCGACCCCCGAGCAGTTCTTC.

CDR3 loop: CASSPGTLLSYEQYF. The DNA of the CDR3 is TGTGCCAGCAGCCCCGGGACACTCTTATCCTACGAGCAGTACTTC. The chain recombines TRBV7-8 with TRBJ2-7; possible D gene TRBD1, 6 bases. Trimming shortened V by 5 bases and J by 1 base, and 15 bases separated the two germline ends. The CDR3 sequence is 15 residues long. Germline CDR1 is SGHVS and CDR2 is FQNEAQ.

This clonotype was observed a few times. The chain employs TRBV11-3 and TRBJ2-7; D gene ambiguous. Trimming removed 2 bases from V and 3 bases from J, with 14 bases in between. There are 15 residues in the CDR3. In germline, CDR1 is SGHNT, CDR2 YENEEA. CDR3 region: CASSLSGKSLYEQYF. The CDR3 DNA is TGTGCCAGCAGCTTATCAGGCAAGTCTCTCTACGAGCAGTACTTC.

The DNA for the CDR3 is TGCAGCGTCCTGCTGGGACTAGCGGGAGGGGAGACCCAGTACTTC. Its translation is CSVLLGLAGGETQYF. The rearrangement links TRBV29-1 to TRBJ2-5, with 16 positions matching TRBD2. Germline V gene data show CDR1 as SQVTM and CDR2 as ANQGSEA. V shed 6 bases and J 5 bases; nucleotides not matched to a gene: 6. The length of the CDR3 is 15 residues.

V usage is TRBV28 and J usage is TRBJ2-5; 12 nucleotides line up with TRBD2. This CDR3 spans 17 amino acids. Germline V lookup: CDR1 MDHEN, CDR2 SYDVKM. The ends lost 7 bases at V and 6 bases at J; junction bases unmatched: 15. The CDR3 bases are TGTGCCAGCACCGAAGGACTAGCGGGAAGCAGTCAGAAGACCCAGTACTTC. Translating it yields CASTEGLAGSSQKTQYF.

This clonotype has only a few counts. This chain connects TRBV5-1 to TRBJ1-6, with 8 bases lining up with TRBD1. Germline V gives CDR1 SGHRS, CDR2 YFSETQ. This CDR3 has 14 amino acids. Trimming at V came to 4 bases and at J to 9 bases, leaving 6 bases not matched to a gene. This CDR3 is CASSTGQGFSPLHF. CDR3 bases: TGCGCCAGCAGCACCGGACAGGGTTTTTCACCCCTCCACTTT.

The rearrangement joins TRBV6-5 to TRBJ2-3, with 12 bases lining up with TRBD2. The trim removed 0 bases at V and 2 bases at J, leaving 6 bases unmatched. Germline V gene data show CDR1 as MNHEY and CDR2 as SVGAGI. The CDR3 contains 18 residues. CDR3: CASSYSGLAGGSTDTQYF. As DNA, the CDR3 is TGTGCCAGCAGTTACTCGGGGCTAGCGGGGGGGTCCACAGATACGCAGTATTTT.

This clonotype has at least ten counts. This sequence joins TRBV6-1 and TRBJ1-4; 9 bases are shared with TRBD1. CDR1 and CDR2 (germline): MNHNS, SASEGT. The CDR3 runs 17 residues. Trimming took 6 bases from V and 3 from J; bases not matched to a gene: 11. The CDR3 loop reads CASRSTGGPGANEKLFF. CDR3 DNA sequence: TGTGCCAGCAGATCGACAGGGGGTCCGGGAGCTAATGAAAAACTGTTTTTT.

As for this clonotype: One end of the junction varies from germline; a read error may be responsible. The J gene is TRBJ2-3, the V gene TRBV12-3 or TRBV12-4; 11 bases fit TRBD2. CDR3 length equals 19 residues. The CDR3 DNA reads TGTGCCCGCAGTTTTGGTAGACTAGCGGGGAGGGCAGCCACAGATACGCAGTATTTT. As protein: CARSFGRLAGRAATDTQYF.

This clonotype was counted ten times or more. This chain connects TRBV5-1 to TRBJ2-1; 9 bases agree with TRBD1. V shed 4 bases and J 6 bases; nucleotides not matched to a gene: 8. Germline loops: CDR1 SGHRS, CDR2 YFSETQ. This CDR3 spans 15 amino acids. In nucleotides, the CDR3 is TGCGCCAGCAGCATCTCGGGACAGGGTTTCAATGAGCAGTTCTTC. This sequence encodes CASSISGQGFNEQFF.

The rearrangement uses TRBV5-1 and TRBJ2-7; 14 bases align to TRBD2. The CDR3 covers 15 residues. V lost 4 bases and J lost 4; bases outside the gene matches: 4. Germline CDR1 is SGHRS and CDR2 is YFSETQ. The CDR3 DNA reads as TGCGCCAGCAGCATAGGACTAGCGGGAGGTTACGAGCAGTACTTC. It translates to CASSIGLAGGYEQYF. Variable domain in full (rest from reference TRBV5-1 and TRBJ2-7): KAGVTQTPRYLIKTRGQQVTLSCSPISGHRSVSWYQQTPGQGLQFLFEYFSETQRNKGNFPGRFSGRQFSNSRSEMNVSTLELGDSALYLCASSIGLAGGYEQYFGPGTRLTVT.

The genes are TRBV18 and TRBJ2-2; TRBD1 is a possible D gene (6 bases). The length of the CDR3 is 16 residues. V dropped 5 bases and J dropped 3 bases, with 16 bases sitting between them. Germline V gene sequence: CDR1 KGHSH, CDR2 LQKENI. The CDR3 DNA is TGTGCCAGCTCATTACTACAGGGAGAGGACACCGGGGAGCTGTTTTTT. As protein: CASSLLQGEDTGELFF.

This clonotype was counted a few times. CDR3 bases: TGCGCCAGCAGCCAAGTTAGGGGGTCAGATACGCAGTATTTT. It yields the protein CASSQVRGSDTQYF. This chain connects TRBV4-3 to TRBJ2-3; D might be TRBD1 (6 bases). CDR3 size: 14 residues. The V gene lost 1 base and the J gene lost 4 bases, with 9 bases spanning the gap. The germline V gene has CDR1 LGHNA and CDR2 YSLEER.